This entry lists 9 T cell receptor beta chains sequenced from one sample in a study of shared clonotypes between healthy human individuals. TCRdb's table, derived via immunoSEQ multiplex PCR, lists solely in-frame clones and lacks some. The sample lists roughly 2,500,000 clones, approximately 93% occurring once. Material for sequencing was naive CD4+ T cells from PBMCs. Subset: CD45RA+ positively selected. The receptors here all came from a man younger than 35 in good health. Some clones in this sample may be carry-over from other donors' samples.

The CDR3 sequence is CASEPTGSYNEQFF. The CDR3 DNA reads as TGCGCCAGTGAGCCTACCGGGTCTTACAATGAGCAGTTCTTC. The rearrangement links TRBV5-1 to TRBJ2-1; D gene unclear. This CDR3 contains 14 residues. CDR1 SGHRS and CDR2 YFSETQ come from the germline V gene. Trimming left V 8 bases short and J 4 bases short, with 16 bases between.

V gene TRBV28 combines with J gene TRBJ1-1, with unresolved D. Trimming removed 7 bases at V and 2 bases at J, with 14 bases between. Germline CDR1 and CDR2: MDHEN and SYDVKM. This CDR3 is built from 14 residues. This chain's CDR3 is CASISGPPNTEAFF. Here the CDR3 DNA reads TGTGCCAGCATAAGTGGGCCGCCAAACACTGAAGCTTTCTTT.

The J gene is TRBJ2-1, the V gene TRBV27; 7 nucleotides agree with TRBD2. The J segment lost 10 bases and the V segment lost 6 bases, leaving 15 bases of the junction unmatched. The CDR3 covers 15 residues. CDR1 and CDR2 from the germline V gene are MNHEY and SMNVEV (reference sequence). CDR3 sequence (DNA): TGTGCCAGCAGCTCTCCGGGAGGAGCGACGGACGAGCAGTTCTTC. It encodes CASSSPGGATDEQFF.

This chain joins TRBV5-1 and TRBJ2-3, with D unclear. Between the trimmed V and J ends, which lost 4 bases and 0 bases, there was a span of 9 bases. CDR1 SGHRS and CDR2 YFSETQ come from the germline V gene. The CDR3 consists of 14 residues. For the CDR3, the DNA is TGCGCCAGCAGCGCGCAGTCGAGCACAGATACGCAGTATTTT. Translating gives CASSAQSSTDTQYF.

This chain links TRBV16 with TRBJ2-7; maybe TRBD1 (5 bases). Germline V gives CDR1 KGHSY, CDR2 FQNENV. The V end was cut by 0 bases, the J end by 7 bases, with 13 bases between. This CDR3 is 14 amino acids long. CDR3 nucleotide sequence: TGTGCCAGCAGCCAATCAGGGGCCCCCGGGGAGCAGTACTTC. Protein: CASSQSGAPGEQYF.

This chain connects TRBV28 to TRBJ2-1, with 9 bases identical to TRBD1. The germline gives CDR1 MDHEN, CDR2 SYDVKM. This CDR3 region has 18 residues. The V segment lost 2 bases and the J segment 4 bases; nucleotides outside the gene matches: 12. This chain's CDR3 is CASSLLGEMTGGYNEQFF. CDR3 in DNA: TGTGCCAGCAGTTTACTGGGAGAAATGACAGGGGGGTACAATGAGCAGTTCTTC.

The chain recombines TRBV6-1 with TRBJ2-7; D may be TRBD1 or TRBD2 (6 bases each). Trimming cost V 2 bases and J 2 bases, with 13 bases left between them. The length of the CDR3 is 15 residues. Germline-derived CDR1 and CDR2 are MNHNS and SASEGT. The DNA of the CDR3 is TGTGCCAGCAGTGAACGTAGGGGGGCCGCCTACGAGCAGTACTTC. It yields the protein CASSERRGAAYEQYF.

The count of this clone is one. This chain uses TRBV7-2 with TRBJ1-2; D unresolved. CDR3 length equals 13 residues. V lost 3 bases, J lost 8 bases, and 13 bases lay in between. Looked up from germline, CDR1 is SGHTA and CDR2 is FQGNSA. The CDR3 sequence is CASSFSTEDGYTF. In DNA form, the CDR3 reads TGTGCCAGCAGCTTCAGTACAGAAGACGGCTACACCTTC.

The chain employs TRBV5-1 and TRBJ2-5, with D unresolved. Germline V gene data show CDR1 as SGHRS and CDR2 as YFSETQ. This CDR3 spans 15 amino acids. V gave up 2 bases and J gave up 5 bases, with 16 bases separating them. In DNA form, the CDR3 reads TGCGCCAGCAGCTTCGCTGACCCCGAGAGTGAGACCCAGTACTTC. Translating gives CASSFADPESETQYF.